The next 31 T cell receptor beta chains were all read from a single sample in a study of identical twins. TCRdb re-derived calls from the 5' RACE reads in MiXCR, one entry per CDR3 protein. The sample holds hundreds of thousands of distinct CDR3 sequences, 20% to 25% seen once. The data also belong to a second study, concerning yellow fever vaccine responses in identical twins.

The sequencing sample was made of CD4+ T cells sorted from blood. All receptors derive from a woman younger than 35 in good health.

The chain is built from TRBV24-1 and TRBJ2-3; 7 bases agree with TRBD2. Germline CDR1 KGHDR, CDR2 SFDVKD. V gave up 6 bases and J gave up 5 bases; unmatched junction bases: 13. This CDR3 region has 16 residues. The chain's CDR3 is CATSQSGMGLGDTQYF. CDR3 sequence (DNA): TGTGCCACCAGTCAGAGCGGGATGGGATTAGGAGATACGCAGTATTTT.

A few counts support this clonotype. The V call is TRBV7-8, the J call TRBJ2-3; D gene ambiguous. V lost 0 bases to trimming and J lost 0 bases, with 4 bases between them. The CDR3 runs to 14 residues. CDR1 SGHVS and CDR2 FQNEAQ come from the germline V gene. The DNA for the CDR3 is TGTGCCAGCAGCTTAGCGTACAGCACAGATACGCAGTATTTT. Its protein product is CASSLAYSTDTQYF.

The CDR3 DNA follows: TGTGCCAGTAGTACGCCGACAAGGACCTTCGGCACTGAAGCTTTCTTT. It translates to CASSTPTRTFGTEAFF. The V gene is TRBV19, the J gene TRBJ1-1; the D is unclear. The CDR3 has 16 residues. From germline, CDR1 is LNHDA and CDR2 SQIVND (reference sequence). The V end lost 4 bases, the J end lost 4 bases, and 19 bases lay between the germline ends.

The V and J genes are TRBV20-1 and TRBJ2-1; TRBD2 matches at 11 bases. Germline V gives CDR1 DFQATT, CDR2 SNEGSKA (reference sequence). The CDR3 spans 14 residues. The CDR3 is CTVRNSGGANEQFF. The DNA for the CDR3 is TGCACCGTCCGGAATAGCGGGGGGGCGAATGAGCAGTTCTTC.

This clonotype has only a few counts. The chain is built from TRBV20-1 and TRBJ2-7, with D maybe TRBD2 (6 bases). The ends were cut back, 5 bases at V and 3 bases at J, with 11 bases in the middle. Germline CDR1 is DFQATT and CDR2 is SNEGSKA (reference sequence). The CDR3 consists of 12 residues. This CDR3 reads CSARGTVYEQYF. In DNA, the CDR3 is TGCAGTGCTCGTGGGACTGTCTACGAGCAGTACTTC.

The chain couples TRBV5-6 to TRBJ2-7; possibly TRBD2 for D (5 bases). Between the trimmed V and J ends, which lost 0 bases and 2 bases, there was a span of 18 bases. Germline CDR1 is SGHDT and CDR2 is YYEEEE. The CDR3 is 17 residues long. The CDR3 nucleotides read TGTGCCAGCAGCTTGGAATCCCGCAGTCGGGGAACCTACGAGCAGTACGTC. Residues: CASSLESRSRGTYEQYV.

This clonotype was seen more than once but under ten times. This chain uses TRBV29-1 with TRBJ2-3; 8 nucleotides line up with TRBD2. Losses at the gene ends were 6 bases for V and 6 bases for J; bases not matched to a gene: 14. The V gene's germline CDR1 is SQVTM and CDR2 ANQGSEA. The CDR3 spans 15 residues. CDR3 DNA sequence: TGCAGCGTCGGGAGGGGTACTACCCAGGGGGATACGCAGTATTTT. As protein: CSVGRGTTQGDTQYF.

CDR3 sequence (DNA): TGTGCCAGCAGTCCTAGCGGGGGGTACACGGAGACCCAGTACTTC. Its translation: CASSPSGGYTETQYF. This rearrangement joins TRBV12-3 or TRBV12-4 to TRBJ2-5; 11 nucleotides agree with TRBD2. J gave up 5 bases and V 5 bases, and 7 bases lay outside the gene matches. The CDR3 runs 15 residues.

The CDR3 DNA follows: TGTGCCATCAGTGAGTCGACTAGCGGCCGGGGCACAGATACGCAGTATTTT. It specifies CAISESTSGRGTDTQYF. The rearrangement links TRBV10-3 to TRBJ2-3; 9 positions match TRBD2. The V gene's germline CDR1 is ENHRY and CDR2 SYGVKD. This CDR3 has 17 amino acids. With 0 bases clipped from V and 1 base from J, the junction kept 5 bases outside the gene matches.

The V gene is TRBV3-1, the J gene TRBJ2-1; 8 positions agree with TRBD1. Germline V gene data show CDR1 as LGHDT and CDR2 as YNNKEL (reference sequence). V lost 0 bases, J lost 2 bases, and 6 bases stayed unmatched. There are 17 residues in the CDR3. As DNA, the CDR3 is TGTGCCAGCAGCCAAGACGGGGGCAGGGGGCCCTACAATGAGCAGTTCTTC. Protein sequence: CASSQDGGRGPYNEQFF.

A few counts support this clonotype. This sequence joins TRBV5-1 and TRBJ2-5; a possible D gene is TRBD1 (5 bases). V lost 1 base and J lost 2, with 12 bases in between. Germline lookup yields CDR1 SGHRS and CDR2 YFSETQ. The CDR3 loop spans 15 amino acids. DNA for the CDR3: TGCGCCAGCAGCTTGCAAGGCAGGACACAAGAGACCCAGTACTTC. It yields the protein CASSLQGRTQETQYF.

This clonotype showed up many times. This rearrangement joins TRBV27 to TRBJ2-2; TRBD2 agrees at 7 bases. Germline V gives CDR1 MNHEY, CDR2 SMNVEV (reference sequence). The CDR3 runs 15 residues. V shed 6 bases, J shed 1 base, and the junction held 5 bases outside the gene matches. CDR3 amino acids: CASSPTGGNTGELFF. Here the CDR3 DNA reads TGTGCCAGCAGCCCCACGGGGGGGAACACCGGGGAGCTGTTTTTT.

This clonotype occurred a few times. The chain recombines TRBV10-3 with TRBJ1-1, with D perhaps matching TRBD1 (6 bases). The V end was cut by 4 bases, the J end by 3 bases, with 15 bases between. From germline, CDR1 is ENHRY and CDR2 SYGVKD. This CDR3 is built from 15 residues. CDR3 amino acids: CAISGTGLADTEAFF. CDR3 coding DNA: TGTGCCATCAGTGGTACAGGGCTCGCGGACACTGAAGCTTTCTTT.

V and J are TRBV7-9 and TRBJ2-2, with a tentative D call TRBD1 (6 bases). V lost 5 bases and J lost 5, with 15 bases in between. The CDR3 totals 15 residues. Looked up from germline, CDR1 is SEHNR and CDR2 is FQNEAQ (reference sequence). The CDR3 sequence: CASSPWAGETGELFF. CDR3 nucleotide sequence: TGTGCCAGCAGCCCCTGGGCAGGGGAGACCGGGGAGCTGTTTTTT.

There are many counts of this clonotype. This chain uses TRBV11-2 with TRBJ2-7; D not resolved. V gave up 5 bases and J gave up 2 bases, with 7 bases separating them. The germline V gene encodes CDR1 SGHAT and CDR2 FQNNGV. CDR3 size: 12 residues. The CDR3 here is CASSPRPYEQYF. In nucleotides, the CDR3 is TGTGCCAGCAGCCCCCGCCCCTACGAGCAGTACTTC.

The table lists this clonotype with a few counts. V gene TRBV12-3 or TRBV12-4 combines with J gene TRBJ1-2; D may be TRBD1 (5 bases). CDR3 size: 15 residues. V was trimmed by 7 bases and J by 8 bases, leaving 23 bases between them. CDR3 in amino acids: CASTLVGREGRGYTF. CDR3 coding DNA: TGTGCCAGCACATTGGTCGGCAGGGAAGGACGGGGCTACACCTTC.

The chain uses TRBV20-1 and TRBJ1-6, with D unclear. CDR1 is DFQATT, CDR2 SNEGSKA, per germline (reference sequence). This CDR3 spans 15 amino acids. Trimming took 0 bases from V and 0 from J, leaving 6 bases between them. The DNA of the CDR3 is TGCAGTGCTAGAGAGAGGAGCTCCTATAATTCACCCCTCCACTTT. This codes for CSARERSSYNSPLHF.

The chain is built from TRBV20-1 and TRBJ1-5; no clear D. This CDR3 region has 13 residues. Trimming removed 5 bases from V and 0 bases from J, with 8 bases in between. Looked up from germline, CDR1 is DFQATT and CDR2 is SNEGSKA (reference sequence). The DNA for the CDR3 is TGCAGTGCTTCCCGTTATAGCAATCAGCCCCAGCATTTT. Amino acid sequence: CSASRYSNQPQHF.

This clonotype was counted only a few times. The chain couples TRBV14 to TRBJ1-1; D unclear. Germline V gene lookup returns CDR1 SGHDN and CDR2 FVKESK. The CDR3 runs to 15 residues. V lost 4 bases and J lost 0, with 12 bases in between. The CDR3, as DNA: TGTGCCAGCAGCCCAGCAGATTTGATGAACACTGAAGCTTTCTTT. Amino acids: CASSPADLMNTEAFF.

V is TRBV6-1 and J is TRBJ2-7; no definite D call. V was clipped by 6 bases and J by 2 bases, with 17 bases between them. CDR1 is MNHNS and CDR2 is SASEGT in the germline V gene. The CDR3 length is 15 residues. CDR3 sequence: CASSSWSSVTYEQYF. The CDR3 nucleotides are TGTGCCAGCAGCTCGTGGTCTTCCGTTACCTACGAGCAGTACTTC.

This clonotype was seen only a few times. The chain joins TRBV3-1 to TRBJ1-1; 9 nucleotides line up with TRBD1. The V gene's germline CDR1 is LGHDT and CDR2 YNNKEL (reference sequence). The CDR3 has 15 amino acids. V dropped 4 bases and J dropped 4; count of bases not matched to a gene: 7. CDR3 sequence (DNA): TGTGCCAGCAGCCGGGACAGGGCGAGGGGCACTGAAGCTTTCTTT. It yields the protein CASSRDRARGTEAFF.

This clonotype was counted a few times. The CDR3 nucleotides are TGTGCCACCAAAGGGACTTTACACAATGAGCAGTTCTTC. Encoded protein: CATKGTLHNEQFF. The rearrangement links TRBV24-1 to TRBJ2-1; possibly TRBD2 for D (6 bases). Germline V gene sequence: CDR1 KGHDR, CDR2 SFDVKD. Trimming took 8 bases from V and 5 from J, leaving 12 bases between them. The CDR3 has 13 amino acids.

The sample holds a few counts of this clonotype. The gene calls are TRBV12-3 or TRBV12-4 and TRBJ1-1; D is undetermined. The ends were cut back, 8 bases at V and 12 bases at J, with 19 bases in the middle. The CDR3 runs 12 residues. The CDR3 loop reads CASREHEGRPFF. The CDR3 nucleotides read TGTGCCAGCCGCGAACATGAGGGCAGGCCTTTCTTT.

The chain employs TRBV5-1 and TRBJ2-7; TRBD1 matches 10 bases. This CDR3 comprises 17 residues. With 1 base clipped from V and 3 bases from J, the junction kept 10 bases outside the gene matches. Looked up from germline, CDR1 is SGHRS and CDR2 is YFSETQ. The CDR3 region is CASSLSPAGQGFYEQYF. CDR3 coding DNA: TGCGCCAGCAGCTTGTCTCCCGCGGGACAGGGGTTCTACGAGCAGTACTTC.

This clonotype was detected only a few times. The rearrangement joins TRBV7-8 to TRBJ2-2; 13 nucleotides match TRBD2. The J segment lost 0 bases and the V segment lost 5 bases, leaving 6 bases of the junction unmatched. Per the germline V gene, CDR1 is SGHVS and CDR2 is FQNEAQ. This CDR3 is built from 18 residues. CDR3 sequence (DNA): TGTGCCAGCAGCCCACAGGGACTAGCGGGAACGAACACCGGGGAGCTGTTTTTT. Translated: CASSPQGLAGTNTGELFF.

The V and J genes are TRBV7-3 and TRBJ2-7, with D possibly TRBD2 on 6 matching bases. Germline V gives CDR1 SGHTA, CDR2 FQGTGA. The CDR3 extends over 12 amino acids. V was shortened by 4 bases and J by 7 bases, with 11 bases between the two germline ends. CDR3 in amino acids: CASSSSGGEQYF. The CDR3, as DNA: TGTGCCAGCAGCTCATCCGGAGGGGAGCAGTACTTC.

This clonotype was counted between two and nine times. This chain connects TRBV20-1 to TRBJ1-1; D is undetermined. Germline CDR1 DFQATT, CDR2 SNEGSKA (reference sequence). The CDR3 runs to 13 residues. Trimming pared 6 bases from V and 1 base from J, leaving 12 bases between. CDR3 amino acids: CSARNLRNTEAFF. The CDR3 DNA sequence: TGCAGTGCCAGGAACCTTAGGAACACTGAAGCTTTCTTT.

This clonotype was detected only a few times. The chain carries TRBV7-9 and TRBJ2-3; 7 bases match TRBD2. Germline CDR1 and CDR2: SEHNR and FQNEAQ (reference sequence). The J segment lost 6 bases and the V segment lost 3 bases, leaving 15 bases of the junction unmatched. This CDR3 has 17 residues. In DNA form, the CDR3 reads TGTGCCAGCAGCTTCGGTCGGGGCGCGGGAGTGTATGATACGCAGTATTTT. Translated: CASSFGRGAGVYDTQYF.

This clonotype was counted only a few times. The V gene is TRBV3-1, the J gene TRBJ2-7, with D perhaps TRBD2 (5 bases). The CDR3 is 13 amino acids. Trimming took off 1 base at V and 6 bases at J, with 10 bases between the two ends. Germline CDR1 and CDR2: LGHDT and YNNKEL (reference sequence). In nucleotides, the CDR3 is TGTGCCAGCAGCCAAGTCCGAGGGATCGAGCAGTACTTC. Protein sequence: CASSQVRGIEQYF.

This clonotype appeared a few times. The chain combines TRBV24-1 with TRBJ2-3, with 8 bases lining up with TRBD1. Germline V CDR1 and CDR2: KGHDR, SFDVKD. V was clipped by 3 bases and J by 6 bases; unmatched bases: 7. The CDR3 length is 15 residues. Written as DNA, the CDR3 is TGTGCCACCAGTGATCTCGGACAGGGTAGCGATACGCAGTATTTT. As protein: CATSDLGQGSDTQYF.

This clonotype was observed once. The chain is built from TRBV2 and TRBJ2-7; D call uncertain. The length of the CDR3 is 14 residues. Germline values: CDR1 SNHLY, CDR2 FYNNEI. V lost 4 bases and J 0 bases, leaving 10 bases between the germline ends. The CDR3 loop reads CASSVSESSYEQYF. CDR3 nucleotides: TGTGCCAGCAGTGTTTCGGAGAGCTCCTACGAGCAGTACTTC.